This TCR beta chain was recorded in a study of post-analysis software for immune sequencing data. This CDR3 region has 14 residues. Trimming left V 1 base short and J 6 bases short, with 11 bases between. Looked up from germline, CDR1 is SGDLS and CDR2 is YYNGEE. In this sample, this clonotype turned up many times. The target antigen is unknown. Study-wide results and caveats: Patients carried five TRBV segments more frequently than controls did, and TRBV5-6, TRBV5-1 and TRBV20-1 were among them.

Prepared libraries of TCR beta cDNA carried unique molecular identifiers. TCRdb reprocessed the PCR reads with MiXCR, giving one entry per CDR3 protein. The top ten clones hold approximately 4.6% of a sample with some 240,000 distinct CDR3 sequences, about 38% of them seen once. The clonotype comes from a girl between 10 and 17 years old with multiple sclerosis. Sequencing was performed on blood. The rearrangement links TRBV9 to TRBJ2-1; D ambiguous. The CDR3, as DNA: TGTGCCAGCAGCGTACAGCCTGGCTCCAATGAGCAGTTCTTC. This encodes CASSVQPGSNEQFF.